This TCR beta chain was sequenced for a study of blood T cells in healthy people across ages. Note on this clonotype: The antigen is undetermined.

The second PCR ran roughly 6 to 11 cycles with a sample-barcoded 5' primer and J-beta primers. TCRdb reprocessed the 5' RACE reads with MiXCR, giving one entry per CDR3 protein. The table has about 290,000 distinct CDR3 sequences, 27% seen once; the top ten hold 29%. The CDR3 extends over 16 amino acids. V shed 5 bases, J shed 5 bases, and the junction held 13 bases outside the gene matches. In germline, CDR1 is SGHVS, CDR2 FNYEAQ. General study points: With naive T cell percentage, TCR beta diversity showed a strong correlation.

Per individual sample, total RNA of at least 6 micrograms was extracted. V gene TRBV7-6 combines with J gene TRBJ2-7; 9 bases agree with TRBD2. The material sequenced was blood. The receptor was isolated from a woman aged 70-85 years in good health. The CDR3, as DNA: TGTGCCAGCAGCAACGGGGGAATAGCGGGAGTCGACGAGCAGTACTTC. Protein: CASSNGGIAGVDEQYF.